This passage covers 24 T cell receptor beta chains from one sample sequenced in a study of T cell repertoires in cytomegalovirus infection (dated by TCRdb to between 2017 and 2020). For sequencing, an Illumina HiSeq 1500 was employed. The public reads were run again by TCRdb, first through fastp at Q25 and then through MiXCR, and only productive beta chains were kept. Entries that share a CDR3 protein sequence are merged under the most common genes and DNA. This sample gives 700,000 to 950,000 distinct CDR3 sequences in total; less than 35% of them show up just once. The top ten clones comprise over 10% of the sample. These receptors have no known antigen. The treatment or condition label, as the study defines it: in vitro stimulation with specific CMV peptide epitopes to enrich CMV-specific T cells. The sequences come from cultured CD8+ T cells from PBMCs, collected from culture after CMV antigen stimulation. The receptors were sampled from a human donor in good health (CMV status not recorded). Some clones in this sample may be carry-over from other donors' samples.

This chain uses TRBV19 with TRBJ1-1; no clear D gene. Germline loops: CDR1 LNHDA, CDR2 SQIVND (reference sequence). Between the trimmed V and J ends, which lost 3 bases and 3 bases, there was a span of 17 bases. CDR3 length: 16 residues. In DNA, the CDR3 is TGTGCCAGTAGTATTTGGGAGGGCAGGAAGGACACTGAAGCTTTCTTT. Its translation: CASSIWEGRKDTEAFF.

This clonotype showed up just a few times. The genes are TRBV2 and TRBJ1-1, with a possible D match to TRBD1 (6 bases). The CDR3 loop spans 16 amino acids. Germline V gene sequence: CDR1 SNHLY, CDR2 FYNNEI. Trimming removed 4 bases from V and 5 bases from J, with 20 bases in between. The CDR3 is CASSAATGGPETEAFF. The CDR3 region has the DNA TGTGCCAGCAGTGCGGCGACAGGAGGTCCGGAAACTGAAGCTTTCTTT.

This clonotype was seen a few times. This rearrangement joins TRBV7-8 to TRBJ2-3, with D possibly TRBD2 on 7 matching bases. Germline V gene lookup returns CDR1 SGHVS and CDR2 FQNEAQ. CDR3 length: 20 amino acids. The germline V and J ends were trimmed by 6 bases and 6 bases, with 34 bases remaining between them. Here the CDR3 DNA reads TGTGCCAGCAGTCCCCTTGATGGGGGGGCATTTTTAAATAAAGTGGATACGCAGTATTTT. Its protein is CASSPLDGGAFLNKVDTQYF.

This clonotype has just one count. The chain employs TRBV15 and TRBJ1-5, with a tentative D call TRBD1 (5 bases). The germline V and J ends were trimmed by 4 bases and 3 bases, with 16 bases remaining between them. CDR1 and CDR2 (germline): LNHNV, YYDKDF (reference sequence). This CDR3 is 16 amino acids long. The CDR3 protein is CATSMGRLGVNQPQHF. The CDR3, as DNA: TGTGCCACCAGCATGGGGAGGTTGGGGGTCAATCAGCCCCAGCATTTT.

As regards this clonotype: It is likely a read error: a sequence one base away is far more abundant. The V call is TRBV7-3, the J call TRBJ1-3; D call uncertain. Germline CDR1 SGHTA, CDR2 FQGTGA. The CDR3 spans 14 residues. CDR3 nucleotides: TGTGCCAGCAGCTTAACGGGCTCTAGAAACACCATATATTTT. As protein: CASSLTGSRNTIYF.

About this clonotype itself: One base away lies a much larger clone, so this may be a sequencing read error. The chain carries TRBV7-6 and TRBJ2-1, with a tentative D call TRBD1 (5 bases). The CDR3 runs 13 residues. The V gene's germline CDR1 is SGHVS and CDR2 FNYEAQ. The CDR3 DNA reads TGTGCCAGCAGCTTAGCGTGGGGCGATGAGCGGTTCTTC. This encodes CASSLAWGDERFF.

A few counts support this clonotype. The rearrangement links TRBV12-3 or TRBV12-4 to TRBJ2-5, with D tentatively TRBD1 (6 bases). This CDR3 region has 15 residues. Trimming took 4 bases from V and 2 from J, leaving 14 bases between them. Here the CDR3 reads CASSSSQGTQETQYF. The CDR3 nucleotides are TGTGCCAGCAGTTCCTCACAGGGTACACAAGAGACCCAGTACTTC.

There are many counts of this clonotype. This chain joins TRBV6-4 and TRBJ2-1; 9 nucleotides match TRBD2. Germline-derived CDR1 and CDR2 are MRHNA and SNTAGT. With V trimmed by 0 bases and J by 9 bases, 6 bases remained unmatched. This CDR3 has 15 residues. For the CDR3, the DNA is TGTGCCAGCAGTGACTCCCTAGCGGGGATGTCTGAGCAGTTCTTC. This sequence encodes CASSDSLAGMSEQFF.

This chain's CDR3 is CAISELGELGGEQFF. DNA of the CDR3: TGTGCCATCAGTGAGCTGGGGGAACTGGGCGGTGAGCAGTTCTTC. The rearrangement uses TRBV10-3 and TRBJ2-1; D is perhaps TRBD1 or TRBD2 (5 bases each). The CDR3 totals 15 residues. V shed 2 bases and J shed 9 bases, with 17 bases lying between them. Germline CDR1 is ENHRY and CDR2 is SYGVKD.

The chain combines TRBV7-6 with TRBJ2-3; 7 bases agree with TRBD1. The germline gives CDR1 SGHVS, CDR2 FNYEAQ. Unmatched junction bases numbered 9, after V lost 3 bases and J lost 3 bases. The CDR3 runs 16 residues. The CDR3 nucleotides are TGTGCCAGCAGCTTTAGGGGGCGCATAGGGACAGATACGCAGTATTTT. Residues: CASSFRGRIGTDTQYF.

This clonotype came up a few times. The chain uses TRBV27 and TRBJ2-1; 7 bases are a match to TRBD1. The CDR3 loop spans 15 amino acids. Germline values: CDR1 MNHEY, CDR2 SMNVEV (reference sequence). The V and J ends lost 3 bases and 5 bases, in that order; junction bases with no gene match: 7. This CDR3 is CASSFYTGANNEQFF. The DNA of the CDR3 is TGTGCCAGCAGTTTTTATACAGGGGCCAACAATGAGCAGTTCTTC.

The sample holds many counts of this clonotype. The chain carries TRBV12-3 or TRBV12-4 and TRBJ1-2, with D perhaps matching TRBD1 (6 bases). The CDR3 sequence is 14 residues long. With 3 bases removed from V and 7 bases from J, the gap between germline ends came to 15 bases. CDR3 bases: TGTGCCAGCAGTTTCCGACAGGTTCGAAGTGGCTACACCTTC. Protein sequence: CASSFRQVRSGYTF.

This clonotype has a handful of counts. The chain carries TRBV29-1 and TRBJ2-1; TRBD2 agrees at 9 bases. The trim removed 0 bases at V and 6 bases at J, leaving 12 bases unmatched. The CDR3 has 17 residues. CDR1 and CDR2 from the germline V gene are SQVTM and ANQGSEA. The CDR3 coding sequence is TGCAGCGTTGAAGATCGCGTGGCGGGGGGGCCCGGCAATGAGCAGTTCTTC. This sequence encodes CSVEDRVAGGPGNEQFF.

This sequence joins TRBV19 and TRBJ2-1; 8 bases are a match to TRBD2. From germline, CDR1 is LNHDA and CDR2 SQIVND (reference sequence). This CDR3 spans 15 amino acids. V lost 3 bases, J lost 6 bases, and 7 bases stayed unmatched. This chain's CDR3 is CASSIDGGAGNEQFF. DNA of the CDR3: TGTGCCAGTAGTATTGACGGGGGGGCCGGCAATGAGCAGTTCTTC.

V is TRBV12-3 or TRBV12-4 and J is TRBJ2-7; D might be TRBD2 (6 bases). V was clipped by 5 bases and J by 2 bases, with 16 bases between them. The CDR3 sequence is 15 residues long. CDR3 in DNA: TGTGCCAGCAGTGGCAGTTGGGACTCCCCCTACGAGCAGTACTTC. Protein product: CASSGSWDSPYEQYF.

This clonotype was counted a few times. The chain joins TRBV5-8 to TRBJ1-1; unclear D gene. CDR3 size: 13 residues. Germline CDR1 SGHTS, CDR2 YDEGEE. V dropped 5 bases and J dropped 7 bases, with 15 bases sitting between them. Here the CDR3 reads CASRHGVAREAFF. Written as DNA, the CDR3 is TGTGCCAGCAGACACGGGGTTGCCCGTGAAGCTTTCTTT.

The rearrangement joins TRBV12-3 or TRBV12-4 to TRBJ1-5; weak D call: TRBD1 (5 bases). Trimming shortened V by 2 bases and J by 7 bases, and 12 bases separated the two germline ends. There are 14 residues in the CDR3. CDR3 nucleotides: TGTGCCAGCAGTTTATCGGGGGAGGGCCAGCCCCAGCATTTT. Encoded protein: CASSLSGEGQPQHF.

The chain joins TRBV6-2 or TRBV6-3 to TRBJ2-1; unclear D gene. V lost 3 bases, J lost 0 bases, and 9 bases lay in between. The germline V gene has CDR1 MNHEY and CDR2 SVGEGT. This CDR3 has 15 amino acids. The CDR3 nucleotides are TGTGCCAGCAGTTATTATCAGAACTCCTACAATGAGCAGTTCTTC. This gives the protein CASSYYQNSYNEQFF.

To note about this clonotype: Because the CDR3 is missing its conserved closing phenylalanine or tryptophan, this is likely a read error. V gene TRBV6-6 combines with J gene TRBJ2-3, with D possibly TRBD2 on 6 matching bases. The CDR3 has 14 residues. V was trimmed by 6 bases and J by 4 bases, leaving 14 bases between them. The germline CDR1 and CDR2 sequences are MNHNY and SVGAGI (reference sequence). In nucleotides, the CDR3 is TGTGCCAGCAGAAGGTTACTAGCCCCAGATACGCAGTATTCT. Protein sequence: CASRRLLAPDTQYS.

This clonotype was detected a few times. The V and J genes are TRBV10-1 and TRBJ2-3; the match to TRBD1 covers 9 bases. The CDR3 extends over 18 amino acids. Germline values: CDR1 WNHNN, CDR2 SYGVQD (reference sequence). J was trimmed by 3 bases and V by 6 bases; bases with no gene match: 16. CDR3 DNA sequence: TGCGCCAGCAGGGGGGGACGGGACAGGGCCACTAGTACAGATACGCAGTATTTT. The encoded protein is CASRGGRDRATSTDTQYF.

Of note for this clonotype: A much larger clonotype is one base distant, so this may be a read error. The chain recombines TRBV7-2 with TRBJ2-3; D remains ambiguous. Trimming pared 7 bases from V and 0 bases from J, leaving 14 bases between. The V gene's germline CDR1 is SGHTA and CDR2 FQGNSA. The CDR3 extends over 15 amino acids. CDR3 protein: CASMLLVGSTDTQYF. CDR3 DNA: TGTGCCAGCATGCTTTTAGTGGGGAGCACAGATACGCAGTATTTT.

This clonotype was counted ten times or more. V usage is TRBV7-9 and J usage is TRBJ2-1; 9 positions agree with TRBD2. Unmatched junction bases numbered 2, after V lost 4 bases and J lost 10 bases. Germline V lookup: CDR1 SEHNR, CDR2 FQNEAQ (reference sequence). This CDR3 comprises 12 residues. DNA of the CDR3: TGTGCCAGCAGCTCCGGGACTAGCGAGCAGTTCTTC. Translation gives CASSSGTSEQFF.

In the case of this clonotype: Relative to the germline gene, one junction end is altered; a read error may explain this. The chain combines TRBV12-3 or TRBV12-4 with TRBJ2-5, with 10 bases that match TRBD1. This CDR3 contains 17 residues. CDR3 residues: CANSMHAGTGDQETQYF. The CDR3 region has the DNA TGTGCCAACAGTATGCATGCCGGGACAGGGGACCAAGAGACCCAGTACTTC.

This clonotype was counted between two and nine times. This sequence joins TRBV19 and TRBJ1-2; D gene unclear. Deletions cut 6 bases from V and 7 bases from J, with 24 bases between. Germline loops: CDR1 LNHDA, CDR2 SQIVND (reference sequence). The CDR3 runs to 16 residues. CDR3 in DNA: TGTGCCAGTAGAATGAGGGCTCTTTCCGTACTAAGTGGCTACACCTTC. The encoded protein is CASRMRALSVLSGYTF.